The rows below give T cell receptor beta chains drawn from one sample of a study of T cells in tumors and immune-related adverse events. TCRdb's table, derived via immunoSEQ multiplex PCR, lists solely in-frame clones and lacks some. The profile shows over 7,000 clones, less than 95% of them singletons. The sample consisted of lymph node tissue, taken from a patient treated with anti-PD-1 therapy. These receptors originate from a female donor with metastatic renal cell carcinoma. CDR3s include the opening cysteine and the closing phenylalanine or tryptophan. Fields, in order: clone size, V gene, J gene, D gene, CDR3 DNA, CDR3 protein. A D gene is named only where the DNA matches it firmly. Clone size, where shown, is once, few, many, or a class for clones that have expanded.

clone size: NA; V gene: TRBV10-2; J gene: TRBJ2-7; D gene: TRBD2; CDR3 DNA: TGCGCCAGCAAGACTAGCGGGAGCGGCGAGCAGTACTTC; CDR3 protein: CASKTSGSGEQYF
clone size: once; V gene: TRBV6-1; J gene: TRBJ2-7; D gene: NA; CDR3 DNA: TGTGCCAGCAGTGAACAGTGGGGTGCTATAACCTACGAGCAGTACTTC; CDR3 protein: CASSEQWGAITYEQYF
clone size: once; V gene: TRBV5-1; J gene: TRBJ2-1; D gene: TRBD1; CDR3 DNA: TGCGCCAGCAGCTTAGGACAGGGTGGTTTTGCTGAGCAGTTCTTC; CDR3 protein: CASSLGQGGFAEQFF
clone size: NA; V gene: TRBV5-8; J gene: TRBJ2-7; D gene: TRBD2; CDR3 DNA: TGTGCCAGCAGCCGTAGCGGGAGTCCCTACGAGCAGTACTTC; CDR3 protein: CASSRSGSPYEQYF
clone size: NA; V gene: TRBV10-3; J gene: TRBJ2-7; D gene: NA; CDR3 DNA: TGTGCCACCTTCCAAGGCGTAGGGAACGAGCAGTACTTC; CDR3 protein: CATFQGVGNEQYF
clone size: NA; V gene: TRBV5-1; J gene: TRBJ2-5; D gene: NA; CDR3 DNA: TGCGCCAGCAGCTTGGGTCAAGGTCAAGAGACCCAGTACTTC; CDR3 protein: CASSLGQGQETQYF
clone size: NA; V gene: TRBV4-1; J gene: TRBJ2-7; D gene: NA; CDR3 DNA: TGCGCCAGCAGCCAAGACTTATCAACCGGGACACTAACCTACGAGCAGTACTTC; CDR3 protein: CASSQDLSTGTLTYEQYF
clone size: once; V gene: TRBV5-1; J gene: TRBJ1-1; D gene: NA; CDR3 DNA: TGCGCCAGCAGCGTTGGGTTTAATAAGGGGGGGTTGAACACTGAAGCTTTCTTT; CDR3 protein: CASSVGFNKGGLNTEAFF
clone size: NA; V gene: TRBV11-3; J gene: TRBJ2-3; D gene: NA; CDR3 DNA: TGTGCCAGCGAAACAGCATTCAACACAGATACGCAGTATTTT; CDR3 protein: CASETAFNTDTQYF
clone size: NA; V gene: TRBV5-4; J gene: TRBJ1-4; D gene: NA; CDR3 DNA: TGTGCCAGCAGCACGGATGTGGCTAATGAAAAACTGTTTTTT; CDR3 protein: CASSTDVANEKLFF
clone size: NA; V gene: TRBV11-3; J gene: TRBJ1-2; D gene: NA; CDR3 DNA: TGTGCCAGCAGCTTAGTCAAGGGCTATGGCTACACCTTC; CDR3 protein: CASSLVKGYGYTF
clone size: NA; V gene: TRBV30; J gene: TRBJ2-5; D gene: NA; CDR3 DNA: TGTGCCTGGAGTTGGGGCCAAGAGACCCAGTACTTC; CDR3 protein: CAWSWGQETQYF
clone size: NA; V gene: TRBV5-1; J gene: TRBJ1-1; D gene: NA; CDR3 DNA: TGCGCCAGCAGCTTGGTTGGTATGAGGGACGCTGAAGCTTTCTTT; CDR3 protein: CASSLVGMRDAEAFF
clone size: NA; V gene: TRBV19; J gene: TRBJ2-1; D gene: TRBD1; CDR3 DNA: TGTGCCAGTAGTACCACCGGGACAGGGGCCTATGAGCAGTTCTTC; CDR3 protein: CASSTTGTGAYEQFF
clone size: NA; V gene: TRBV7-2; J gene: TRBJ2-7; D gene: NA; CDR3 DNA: TGTGCCAGCAGTTCCCAGGTTGGGGCCTACGAGCAGTACTTC; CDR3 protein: CASSSQVGAYEQYF
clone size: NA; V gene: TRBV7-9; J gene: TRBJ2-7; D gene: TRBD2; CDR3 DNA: TGTGCCAGCAGCTTAGGAGAGCTAGCGGGGGTCTACGAGCAGTACTTC; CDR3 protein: CASSLGELAGVYEQYF
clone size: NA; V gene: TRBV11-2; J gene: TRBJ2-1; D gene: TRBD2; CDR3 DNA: TGTGCCAGCAGCCAAGGACTAGCGGGGGGGCGGATCTACAATGAGCAGTTCTTC; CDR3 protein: CASSQGLAGGRIYNEQFF
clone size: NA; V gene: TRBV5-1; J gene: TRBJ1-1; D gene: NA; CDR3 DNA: TGCGCCAGCAGCTTGGTAGAGGGGTTGAATAATGAAGCTTTCTTT; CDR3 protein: CASSLVEGLNNEAFF
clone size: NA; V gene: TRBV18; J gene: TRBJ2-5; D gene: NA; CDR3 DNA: TGTGCCAGCTCACCACCGGCGGAGACCCAGTACTTC; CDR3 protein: CASSPPAETQYF
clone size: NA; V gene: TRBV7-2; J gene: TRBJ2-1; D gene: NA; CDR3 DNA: TGTGCCAGCAGCCCCACAAGAGGGGGCTACAATGAGCAGTTCTTC; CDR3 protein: CASSPTRGGYNEQFF
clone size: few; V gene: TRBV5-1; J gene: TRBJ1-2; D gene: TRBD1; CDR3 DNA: TGCGCCAGCAGCTTGGTGGGGACAGGAACTTATGGCTACACCTTC; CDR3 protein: CASSLVGTGTYGYTF
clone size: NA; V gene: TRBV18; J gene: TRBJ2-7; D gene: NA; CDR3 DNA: TGTGCCAGCTCACCACGGACAGAGACCTACGAGCAGTACTTC; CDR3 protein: CASSPRTETYEQYF
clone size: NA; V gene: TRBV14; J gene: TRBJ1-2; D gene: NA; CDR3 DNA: TGTGCCAGCAGCCGCGACGCAGGCTATGGCTACACCTTC; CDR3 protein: CASSRDAGYGYTF
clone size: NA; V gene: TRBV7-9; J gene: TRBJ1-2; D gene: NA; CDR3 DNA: TGTGCCAGCAGCTTAGATGGTCGCCCGGGGGGCTACACCTTC; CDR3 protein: CASSLDGRPGGYTF
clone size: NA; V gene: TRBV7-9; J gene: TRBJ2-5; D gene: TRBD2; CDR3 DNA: TGTGCCAGCAGACCGGGACTAGCGGGAGAGACCCAGTACTTC; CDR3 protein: CASRPGLAGETQYF
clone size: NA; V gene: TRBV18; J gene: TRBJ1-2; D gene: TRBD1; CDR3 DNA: TGTGCCAGCTCACCCACAGGGGAAGGCTATGGCTACACCTTC; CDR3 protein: CASSPTGEGYGYTF
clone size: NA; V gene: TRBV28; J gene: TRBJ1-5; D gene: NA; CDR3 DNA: TGTGCCAGCAGTAACCCCCTCATCCCCAATCAGCCCCAGCATTTT; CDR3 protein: CASSNPLIPNQPQHF
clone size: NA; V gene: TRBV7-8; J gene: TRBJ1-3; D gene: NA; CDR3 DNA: TGTGCCAGCAGCTTAGAGCAGGGAGGAAGAAACACCATATATTTT; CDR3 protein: CASSLEQGGRNTIYF
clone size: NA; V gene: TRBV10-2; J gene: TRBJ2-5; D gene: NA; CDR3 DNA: TGCGCCAGCAGCCCGGGGGCCCGGGGGGAGACCCAGTACTTC; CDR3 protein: CASSPGARGETQYF
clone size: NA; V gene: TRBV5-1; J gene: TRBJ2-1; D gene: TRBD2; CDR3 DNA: TGCGCCAGCAGCATTAGCGGGAGTACCTACAATGAGCAGTTCTTC; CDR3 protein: CASSISGSTYNEQFF